The rows below give T cell receptor beta chains drawn from one sample of a study of blood T cell repertoires in COVID-19. The protocol was immunoSEQ multiplex PCR, while the TCRdb copy is restricted to in-frame clones and leaves out a portion. Counted here are 390,000 or so clones, approximately 88% occurring once; the ten biggest clones make up approximately 3%. Sequencing used peripheral blood. The source of these receptors is a woman in her twenties or thirties with COVID-19, enrolled during active disease. CDR3s include the opening cysteine and the closing phenylalanine or tryptophan. D genes are given only for firm matches. The size field is filled for only some rows; it gives once, few, many or a size class.

CDR3 DNA: TGTGCCAGCACCCTTCAGGGGGACACTGAAGCTTTCTTT; CDR3 protein: CASTLQGDTEAFF; clone size: NA; D gene: TRBD1; V gene: TRBV7-8; J gene: TRBJ1-1
CDR3 DNA: TGTGCCAGTAGAAGGGGCGCCACTGAAGCTTTCTTT; CDR3 protein: CASRRGATEAFF; clone size: NA; D gene: NA; V gene: TRBV19; J gene: TRBJ1-1
CDR3 DNA: TGTGCCAGCAGCCCCCCGGATTCACCCCTCCACTTT; CDR3 protein: CASSPPDSPLHF; clone size: NA; D gene: NA; V gene: TRBV7-8; J gene: TRBJ1-6
CDR3 DNA: TGTGCCAGCAGCCAGAGCCGGGATTTGTTGCGCGGCTACACCTTC; CDR3 protein: CASSQSRDLLRGYTF; clone size: NA; D gene: NA; V gene: TRBV7-2; J gene: TRBJ1-2
CDR3 DNA: TGTGCCAGCACCTTACAGGGAAACACCGGGGAGCTGTTTTTT; CDR3 protein: CASTLQGNTGELFF; clone size: NA; D gene: NA; V gene: TRBV7-2; J gene: TRBJ2-2
CDR3 DNA: TGTGCCACCAGTGAGCCGACAAGGGGTGTGAGCAATCAGCCCCAGCATTTT; CDR3 protein: CATSEPTRGVSNQPQHF; clone size: NA; D gene: NA; V gene: TRBV24-1; J gene: TRBJ1-5
CDR3 DNA: TGTGCCAGCAGCCCCAAGGGGACAGGGGGAGAGACCCAGTACTTC; CDR3 protein: CASSPKGTGGETQYF; clone size: NA; D gene: TRBD1; V gene: TRBV5-4; J gene: TRBJ2-5
CDR3 DNA: TGCGCCAGCAGCAACCGGGACAGGGGCTACGAGCAGTACTTC; CDR3 protein: CASSNRDRGYEQYF; clone size: NA; D gene: TRBD1; V gene: TRBV5-1; J gene: TRBJ2-7
CDR3 DNA: TGTGCCTGGAGTGTCCGGGGTTTGTCACTGTTTTTT; CDR3 protein: CAWSVRGLSLFF; clone size: NA; D gene: NA; V gene: TRBV30; J gene: TRBJ1-4
CDR3 DNA: TGTGCCAGATCATTTGGGGCCCACGAGCAGTACTTC; CDR3 protein: CARSFGAHEQYF; clone size: NA; D gene: NA; V gene: TRBV6-4; J gene: TRBJ2-7
CDR3 DNA: TGTGCCAGTAGTGTACAGGGGCTGAACACTGAAGCTTTCTTT; CDR3 protein: CASSVQGLNTEAFF; clone size: NA; D gene: TRBD1; V gene: TRBV19; J gene: TRBJ1-1
CDR3 DNA: TGTGCCAGCAGCTTAGAGGCAGGGGGCAGGGGTGGCTACACCTTC; CDR3 protein: CASSLEAGGRGGYTF; clone size: NA; D gene: TRBD1; V gene: TRBV7-9; J gene: TRBJ1-2
CDR3 DNA: TGTGCCATCAGTGCCCCCGGAGAGACCCAGTACTTC; CDR3 protein: CAISAPGETQYF; clone size: NA; D gene: NA; V gene: TRBV10-3; J gene: TRBJ2-5
CDR3 DNA: TGTGCCAGCAGCTCATACGGGGGGAACACTGAAGCTTTCTTT; CDR3 protein: CASSSYGGNTEAFF; clone size: few; D gene: NA; V gene: TRBV7-9; J gene: TRBJ1-1
CDR3 DNA: TGCAGCGTTGATCGTCTTGGGGCACCTAACTATGGCTACACCTTC; CDR3 protein: CSVDRLGAPNYGYTF; clone size: NA; D gene: NA; V gene: TRBV29-1; J gene: TRBJ1-2
CDR3 DNA: TGTGCCAGCAGTCAGGGACAGTATAGCAATCAGCCCCAGCATTTT; CDR3 protein: CASSQGQYSNQPQHF; clone size: NA; D gene: TRBD1; V gene: TRBV6-5; J gene: TRBJ1-5
CDR3 DNA: TGCGCCAGCAGCCTCGCGGGGGTAACCTCCTACGAGCAGTACTTC; CDR3 protein: CASSLAGVTSYEQYF; clone size: NA; D gene: TRBD2; V gene: TRBV5-1; J gene: TRBJ2-7
CDR3 DNA: TGTGCCAGCAGCCAGATAGCGGTACGGAGGACAGATACGCAGTATTTT; CDR3 protein: CASSQIAVRRTDTQYF; clone size: NA; D gene: NA; V gene: TRBV3-1/TRBV3-2; J gene: TRBJ2-3
CDR3 DNA: TGTGCCAGCAGCTTGTTGGGGCCGACGAACACCGGGGAGCTGTTTTTT; CDR3 protein: CASSLLGPTNTGELFF; clone size: once; D gene: NA; V gene: TRBV27; J gene: TRBJ2-2
CDR3 DNA: TGTGCCAGCAGCGCGCGGGACAGGGGCCGTGTAGACACTGAAGCTTTCTTT; CDR3 protein: CASSARDRGRVDTEAFF; clone size: NA; D gene: NA; V gene: TRBV21-1; J gene: TRBJ1-1
CDR3 DNA: TGTGCCAGCAGTGCACAGGAGGGGAATACGCAGTATTTT; CDR3 protein: CASSAQEGNTQYF; clone size: NA; D gene: NA; V gene: TRBV25-1; J gene: TRBJ2-3
CDR3 DNA: TGCAGTGCTGGTAGGGGCTACGAGCAGTACTTC; CDR3 protein: CSAGRGYEQYF; clone size: once; D gene: NA; V gene: TRBV20-1; J gene: TRBJ2-7
CDR3 DNA: TGCGCCAGCCGTACTAGCGGGGGGACCTACAATGAGCAGTTCTTC; CDR3 protein: CASRTSGGTYNEQFF; clone size: NA; D gene: TRBD2; V gene: TRBV4-1; J gene: TRBJ2-1
CDR3 DNA: TGCAGTGCTAGCACTTACACTGAAGCTTTCTTT; CDR3 protein: CSASTYTEAFF; clone size: NA; D gene: NA; V gene: TRBV20-1; J gene: TRBJ1-1
CDR3 DNA: TGTGCCAGTAGTATGGGGGACAGGGGGTCCGTTCAGTACTTC; CDR3 protein: CASSMGDRGSVQYF; clone size: NA; D gene: TRBD1; V gene: TRBV19; J gene: TRBJ2-4
CDR3 DNA: TGTGCCACCAGCAGAGATCAAGAGGGTCAAGAGACCCAGTACTTC; CDR3 protein: CATSRDQEGQETQYF; clone size: NA; D gene: NA; V gene: TRBV15; J gene: TRBJ2-5
CDR3 DNA: TGCGCCAGCAGCCAAGGACTTCAAGAGACCCAGTACTTC; CDR3 protein: CASSQGLQETQYF; clone size: NA; D gene: NA; V gene: TRBV4-1; J gene: TRBJ2-5
CDR3 DNA: TGCGCCAGCAGCCGAGTGTCGAATGAGCAGTTCTTC; CDR3 protein: CASSRVSNEQFF; clone size: few; D gene: NA; V gene: TRBV4-1; J gene: TRBJ2-1
CDR3 DNA: TGTGCCAGCAGCTTGGAGGGTCTTCCAACGGGCTACACCTTC; CDR3 protein: CASSLEGLPTGYTF; clone size: few; D gene: NA; V gene: TRBV7-2; J gene: TRBJ1-2
CDR3 DNA: TGTGCTAGTGGTTCCCACCGTGGGGGGAGGTCCTACAATGAGCAGTTCTTC; CDR3 protein: CASGSHRGGRSYNEQFF; clone size: NA; D gene: NA; V gene: TRBV12-5; J gene: TRBJ2-1
CDR3 DNA: TGTGCCAGCAGCTTAGTGACAGGGGACTATGGCTACACCTTC; CDR3 protein: CASSLVTGDYGYTF; clone size: NA; D gene: TRBD1; V gene: TRBV7-9; J gene: TRBJ1-2
CDR3 DNA: TGTGCCAGCAGTTACCAAGGAGTAGGCACAGATACGCAGTATTTT; CDR3 protein: CASSYQGVGTDTQYF; clone size: NA; D gene: NA; V gene: TRBV6-2/TRBV6-3; J gene: TRBJ2-3
CDR3 DNA: TGTGCCAGCAGCGTAGAGGTGGGGGGGACCTACGAGCAGTACTTC; CDR3 protein: CASSVEVGGTYEQYF; clone size: once; D gene: TRBD2; V gene: TRBV9; J gene: TRBJ2-7
CDR3 DNA: TGTGCCATCAGTGAGCGCGAAACCGGGGAGCTGTTTTTT; CDR3 protein: CAISERETGELFF; clone size: NA; D gene: NA; V gene: TRBV10-3; J gene: TRBJ2-2
CDR3 DNA: TGTGCCAGCAGTTTTTTATACGGAGAGACCCAGTACTTC; CDR3 protein: CASSFLYGETQYF; clone size: NA; D gene: NA; V gene: TRBV27; J gene: TRBJ2-5
CDR3 DNA: TGTGCCAGCAGCACTCTAACTAGCGGGGACACAGATACGCAGTATTTT; CDR3 protein: CASSTLTSGDTDTQYF; clone size: NA; D gene: TRBD2; V gene: TRBV13; J gene: TRBJ2-3
CDR3 DNA: TGTGCCAGCAGCCTGGATAGACAGGGGGATCAGCCCCAGCATTTT; CDR3 protein: CASSLDRQGDQPQHF; clone size: few; D gene: TRBD1; V gene: TRBV2; J gene: TRBJ1-5
CDR3 DNA: TGTGCCACCAGCAGAGTGACAGGAGTAAATCAGCCCCAGCATTTT; CDR3 protein: CATSRVTGVNQPQHF; clone size: NA; D gene: NA; V gene: TRBV15; J gene: TRBJ1-5
CDR3 DNA: TGTGCCAGCAGCTCCGCGGGGGGCAGCTCCTACGAGCAGTACTTC; CDR3 protein: CASSSAGGSSYEQYF; clone size: NA; D gene: TRBD2; V gene: TRBV7-6; J gene: TRBJ2-7
CDR3 DNA: TGCGCCAGCAGTTTGGGACTAGCGGCGGTCGATGAGCAGTTCTTC; CDR3 protein: CASSLGLAAVDEQFF; clone size: NA; D gene: TRBD2; V gene: TRBV10-1; J gene: TRBJ2-1
CDR3 DNA: TGTGCCAGCAGTTTAGGGACTAGCGGGGGGGAGGCAGATACGCAGTATTTT; CDR3 protein: CASSLGTSGGEADTQYF; clone size: NA; D gene: TRBD2; V gene: TRBV28; J gene: TRBJ2-3
CDR3 DNA: TGTGCCAGCAGCCCGACGGCAGGGGGTAACTATGGCTACACCTTC; CDR3 protein: CASSPTAGGNYGYTF; clone size: NA; D gene: TRBD1; V gene: TRBV28; J gene: TRBJ1-2
CDR3 DNA: TGTGCCAGCCAGAGGGCGGAGTCCTCTGGAAACACCATATATTTT; CDR3 protein: CASQRAESSGNTIYF; clone size: NA; D gene: NA; V gene: TRBV28; J gene: TRBJ1-3
CDR3 DNA: TGTGCCAGCAGCCGACCGTCTAGCGGGGGGACCTACGAGCAGTACTTC; CDR3 protein: CASSRPSSGGTYEQYF; clone size: NA; D gene: TRBD2; V gene: TRBV3-1/TRBV3-2; J gene: TRBJ2-7
CDR3 DNA: TGTGCCAGCAGTTTTTCAAGTCAGGGGCCAGATACGCAGTATTTT; CDR3 protein: CASSFSSQGPDTQYF; clone size: NA; D gene: NA; V gene: TRBV6-2/TRBV6-3; J gene: TRBJ2-3
CDR3 DNA: TGTGCCAGCAGCGGTTGGACACCGAACACCGGGGAGCTGTTTTTT; CDR3 protein: CASSGWTPNTGELFF; clone size: NA; D gene: NA; V gene: TRBV2; J gene: TRBJ2-2
CDR3 DNA: TGTGCCACCAGTGATTTGGGGGTGACAGATACCGGGGAGCTGTTTTTT; CDR3 protein: CATSDLGVTDTGELFF; clone size: NA; D gene: NA; V gene: TRBV24-1; J gene: TRBJ2-2
CDR3 DNA: TGCGCCAGCAGTATGGGGGGGGCGGGGGAATACGAGCAGTACTTC; CDR3 protein: CASSMGGAGEYEQYF; clone size: NA; D gene: NA; V gene: TRBV10-2; J gene: TRBJ2-7
CDR3 DNA: TGTGCCAGCAGTTTCACGGTCATGAACACTGAAGCTTTCTTT; CDR3 protein: CASSFTVMNTEAFF; clone size: few; D gene: NA; V gene: TRBV28; J gene: TRBJ1-1
CDR3 DNA: TGTGCCAGTAGTTTGGGACAGGGCGGGTTCGAGCAGTACTTC; CDR3 protein: CASSLGQGGFEQYF; clone size: NA; D gene: TRBD1; V gene: TRBV19; J gene: TRBJ2-7
CDR3 DNA: TGTGCCAGCAGCCGATCAGAAAATCAGCCCCAGCATTTT; CDR3 protein: CASSRSENQPQHF; clone size: NA; D gene: NA; V gene: TRBV14; J gene: TRBJ1-5
CDR3 DNA: TGTGCCAGCAGCTCAACCGGGACTAGCGGGAGAAACAATGAGCAGTTCTTC; CDR3 protein: CASSSTGTSGRNNEQFF; clone size: NA; D gene: TRBD2; V gene: TRBV7-4; J gene: TRBJ2-1
CDR3 DNA: TGCGCCAGCAGCCCAGGGGTAGGTAGCGTAAATGAGCAGTTCTTC; CDR3 protein: CASSPGVGSVNEQFF; clone size: NA; D gene: NA; V gene: TRBV4-3; J gene: TRBJ2-1
CDR3 DNA: TGCGCCAGCAGCCAGACGACAGGTCCTTATAGCAATCAGCCCCAGCATTTT; CDR3 protein: CASSQTTGPYSNQPQHF; clone size: NA; D gene: NA; V gene: TRBV4-3; J gene: TRBJ1-5
CDR3 DNA: TGTGCCAGCAGACAGGGGAGTAGACACACTGAAGCTTTCTTT; CDR3 protein: CASRQGSRHTEAFF; clone size: NA; D gene: TRBD1; V gene: TRBV27; J gene: TRBJ1-1
CDR3 DNA: TGCGCCAGCCTCGGTGGGAACACTGAAGCTTTCTTT; CDR3 protein: CASLGGNTEAFF; clone size: NA; D gene: NA; V gene: TRBV4-1; J gene: TRBJ1-1
CDR3 DNA: TGTGCCAGCAGCCCCGGGGTAGCGGGAGGCTCAAAGGAGACCCAGTACTTC; CDR3 protein: CASSPGVAGGSKETQYF; clone size: NA; D gene: TRBD2; V gene: TRBV9; J gene: TRBJ2-5